The T cell receptor beta chain described here comes from a study of T cell repertoires in cytomegalovirus infection. Study details: Selection of CMV epitopes for the study included recently identified HLA-C-restricted and well-studied HLA-B-restricted ones. Both CMV infection and a matching HLA type were indicated by public TCR beta signatures. Study findings and constraints: CMV-specific HLA-C-restricted TCR beta clonotypes dominated the ex vivo response.

In this sample, this clonotype turned up a few times. As yet, its antigen is unknown. TCRdb reanalysed the reads using MiXCR and keeps one entry per CDR3 protein. This table has approximately 1,000,000 distinct CDR3 sequences, roughly a third appearing once. J lost 5 bases, V lost 3 bases, and 7 bases had no gene match. CDR1 and CDR2 (germline): DFQATT, SNEGSKA (reference sequence). This CDR3 is built from 14 residues. This TCR was sampled from a human donor in good health (CMV status not recorded). Some clones in this sample may be carry-over from other donors' samples. The chain recombines TRBV20-1 with TRBJ2-3; 8 bases agree with TRBD2. The material sequenced was cultured CD8+ T cells from PBMCs, taken from culture after CMV antigen stimulation. CDR3 in amino acids: CSASSGGAGDTQYF. The CDR3 nucleotides are TGCAGTGCTAGTTCGGGGGGGGCCGGAGATACGCAGTATTTT.